This T cell receptor (beta chain) comes out of a study of blood T cells in healthy people across ages. General study points: Percentage of naive T cells showed a strong correlation with TCR beta diversity.

Through a sample-barcoded 5' primer and a J-beta primer mix, a second PCR was run for roughly 6 to 11 cycles. Each cDNA molecule carried a tag from a template-switch adaptor that contained 12 random nucleotides. In TCRdb, the 5' RACE reads were re-called with MiXCR into one record per CDR3 protein. In the table there are about 800,000 distinct CDR3 sequences, approximately 25% of which are singletons. This CDR3 spans 14 amino acids. V dropped 0 bases and J dropped 11 bases, with 16 bases sitting between them. Germline loops: CDR1 LGHNA, CDR2 YSLEER. In this sample, this clonotype turned up a few times. Its antigen is not known. These same records also appear under a second study, on T cells of mothers and their children. That source notes: The study sampled a few healthy Caucasian mothers and their six children.

The sequenced sample consisted of blood. The chain links TRBV4-3 to TRBJ2-5, with a tentative D call TRBD2 (6 bases). The receptor was isolated from a boy aged 10-17 years in good health. The DNA for the CDR3 is TGCGCCAGCAGCCAAGATGCTAGCGTGGACGTTCAGTACTTC. Its protein is CASSQDASVDVQYF.